This entry lists 23 T cell receptor beta chains sequenced from one sample in a study of blood T cells in healthy people across ages. The authors ran a second PCR of roughly 6 to 12 cycles using a sample-barcoded 5' primer and a J-beta primer mix. TCRdb independently ran MiXCR on the 5' RACE reads; one entry per CDR3 protein. The repertoire holds 1.6 million or so distinct CDR3 sequences, with about 31% as singletons. Sequencing was carried out using blood. The receptors shown here come from a young woman in good health.

The V call is TRBV28, the J call TRBJ1-2, with a possible D match to TRBD1 (5 bases). The CDR3 contains 12 residues. Trimming removed 2 bases from V and 8 bases from J, with 9 bases in between. Germline assignment: CDR1 MDHEN and CDR2 SYDVKM. The CDR3 region is CASSLGGVGYTF. DNA for the CDR3: TGTGCCAGCAGTTTAGGGGGGGTCGGCTACACCTTC.

J is TRBJ2-2 and V is TRBV20-1; weak D call: TRBD1 (5 bases). This CDR3 is 14 amino acids long. Germline V lookup: CDR1 DFQATT, CDR2 SNEGSKA (reference sequence). Trimming removed 4 bases at V and 3 bases at J, with 12 bases between. CDR3 sequence (DNA): TGCAGTGCTAAGCGACAGTTCTACACCGGGGAGCTGTTTTTT. Its translation: CSAKRQFYTGELFF.

This clonotype was found a few times. DNA for the CDR3: TGTGCCAGCAGCTTAGGGGGACTAGCGGGAGTTACCAAAAACATTCAGTACTTC. Amino acids: CASSLGGLAGVTKNIQYF. The J gene is TRBJ2-4, the V gene TRBV7-2; TRBD2 agrees at 14 bases. The CDR3 extends over 18 amino acids. Losses at the gene ends were 1 base for V and 2 bases for J; bases not matched to a gene: 4. CDR1 and CDR2 (germline): SGHTA, FQGNSA. Supplemented by reference TRBV7-2 and TRBJ2-4, the full variable domain reads GAGVSQSPSNKVTEKGKDVELRCDPISGHTALYWYRQSLGQGLEFLIYFQGNSAPDKSGLPSDRFSAERTGGSVSTLTIQRTQQEDSAVYLCASSLGGLAGVTKNIQYFGAGTRLSVL.

This clonotype appeared a few times. The chain is built from TRBV4-2 and TRBJ1-1; TRBD1 matches at 7 bases. Trimming cost V 3 bases and J 6 bases; bases outside gene matches: 10. Germline V gene data show CDR1 as LGHNA and CDR2 as YNFKEQ. The CDR3 is 15 residues long. The CDR3, as DNA: TGTGCCAGCAGCCATACAGGGGCCTCATTTGCTGAAGCTTTCTTT. Translating gives CASSHTGASFAEAFF.

This clonotype was seen only a few times. The rearrangement uses TRBV5-1 and TRBJ2-1; TRBD2 matches at 13 bases. The CDR3 sequence is 16 residues long. V was clipped by 0 bases and J by 9 bases; unmatched bases: 6. Germline V gives CDR1 SGHRS, CDR2 YFSETQ. The CDR3 sequence is CASSLGTSGSECEQFF. The CDR3 nucleotides are TGCGCCAGCAGCTTGGGGACTAGCGGGAGTGAGTGTGAGCAGTTCTTC.

Only one count was recorded for this clonotype. The junction and the germline gene differ at one end; a read error may be behind it. The rearrangement links TRBV5-1 to TRBJ2-3; 10 bases line up with TRBD1. The CDR3 has 15 residues. The germline V gene has CDR1 SGHRS and CDR2 YFSETQ. The CDR3: CASGFGTGATDTQYF. The CDR3 DNA follows: TGCGCCAGCGGCTTCGGGACAGGGGCCACAGATACGCAGTATTTT. Using reference TRBV5-1 and TRBJ2-3 for the parts outside the CDR3, the full variable domain is KAGVTQTPRYLIKTRGQQVTLSCSPISGHRSVSWYQQTPGQGLQFLFEYFSETQRNKGNFPGRFSGRQFSNSRSEMNVSTLELGDSALYLCASGFGTGATDTQYFGPGTRLTVL.

The J gene is TRBJ2-7, the V gene TRBV4-1, with D possibly TRBD1 on 5 matching bases. Germline V CDR1 and CDR2: MGHRA, YSYEKL. The CDR3 runs to 15 residues. Trimming cost V 2 bases and J 1 base, with 12 bases left between them. The CDR3 DNA reads TGCGCCAGCAGCCAAAGTTCGACAGATTCCTACGAGCAGTACTTC. This codes for CASSQSSTDSYEQYF.

This clonotype has ten or more counts. Mismatch with germline at one junction end may stem from a read error. The chain carries TRBV29-1 and TRBJ1-2, with D possibly TRBD1 on 5 matching bases. This CDR3 spans 14 amino acids. CDR1 and CDR2 (germline): SQVTM, ANQGSEA. The CDR3 reads CSVEEPTVNYGYTF. The CDR3, as DNA: TGCAGCGTGGAAGAACCGACAGTTAACTATGGCTACACCTTC.

There are a few counts of this clonotype. V is TRBV7-6 and J is TRBJ2-3; possibly TRBD1 for D (5 bases). Trimming removed 3 bases from V and 0 bases from J, with 13 bases in between. CDR1 is SGHVS, CDR2 FNYEAQ, per germline. The CDR3 is 16 residues long. As DNA, the CDR3 is TGTGCCAGCAGCTTCCTAGTAGGGGCCAGCACAGATACGCAGTATTTT. Its protein is CASSFLVGASTDTQYF.

The chain couples TRBV7-9 to TRBJ2-7, with TRBD1 identical over 7 bases. V lost 4 bases, J lost 6 bases, and 12 bases stayed unmatched. The germline V gene has CDR1 SEHNR and CDR2 FQNEAQ (reference sequence). There are 15 residues in the CDR3. The CDR3 loop reads CASSSRAGTDCEQYF. The DNA of the CDR3 is TGTGCCAGCAGCTCTCGTGCCGGGACAGATTGCGAGCAGTACTTC.

Turning to this clonotype: One junction end disagrees with the germline gene, perhaps due to a read error. V gene TRBV20-1 combines with J gene TRBJ2-1; 13 bases line up with TRBD2. The germline CDR1 and CDR2 sequences are DFQATT and SNEGSKA (reference sequence). This CDR3 spans 19 amino acids. The CDR3 DNA reads as TGCGGTGCTAGAGGTTTGGTACTAGCGGGGGGGCTCTCCTACAATGAGCAGTTCTTC. Its translation: CGARGLVLAGGLSYNEQFF.

The rearrangement joins TRBV5-1 to TRBJ2-5; the match to TRBD1 covers 9 bases. Germline V lookup: CDR1 SGHRS, CDR2 YFSETQ. Trimming took 4 bases from V and 4 from J; bases not matched to a gene: 5. The CDR3 covers 14 residues. CDR3 nucleotides: TGCGCCAGCAGCGGCGGGACAGGGATAGAGACCCAGTACTTC. Translating it yields CASSGGTGIETQYF.

Of note for this clonotype: A read error may be the cause here, since a much bigger clone is one base away. Because the CDR3 is missing its conserved closing phenylalanine or tryptophan, this is likely a read error. The V and J genes are TRBV29-1 and TRBJ2-7; 7 bases fit TRBD1. The CDR3 is 14 amino acids. CDR1 and CDR2 from the germline V gene are SQVTM and ANQGSEA. Trimming at V came to 3 bases and at J to 3 bases, leaving 8 bases not matched to a gene. The CDR3 DNA is TGCAGCGTTGATGGTCCAGGGGGTGACTACGAGCAGTACTGC. Amino acids: CSVDGPGGDYEQYC.

The chain links TRBV11-2 to TRBJ1-1, with D possibly being TRBD1 (5 bases). Trimming took 3 bases from V and 7 from J, leaving 12 bases between them. The CDR3 has 13 residues. The germline CDR1 and CDR2 sequences are SGHAT and FQNNGV. The CDR3 DNA is TGTGCCAGCAGCTTTGAATGGACATATGAAGCTTTCTTT. Its translation is CASSFEWTYEAFF.

Here the CDR3 reads CASTTLAGPSTDTQYF. The CDR3 bases are TGTGCCAGCACCACACTAGCGGGACCTAGCACAGATACGCAGTATTTT. The chain couples TRBV6-5 to TRBJ2-3; 10 positions agree with TRBD2. The V and J ends lost 7 bases and 0 bases, in that order; junction bases with no gene match: 7. CDR3 length: 16 residues. Germline CDR1 MNHEY, CDR2 SVGAGI.

This clonotype was picked up a small number of times. The chain combines TRBV4-1 with TRBJ2-7, with D perhaps TRBD1 or TRBD2 (6 bases each). With 4 bases removed from V and 7 bases from J, the gap between germline ends came to 17 bases. This CDR3 has 14 amino acids. Germline V gives CDR1 MGHRA, CDR2 YSYEKL. The CDR3 coding sequence is TGCGCCAGCAGCCCCCCGGGGGCCCCCTGGGAGCAGTACTTC. Protein product: CASSPPGAPWEQYF.

V usage is TRBV12-3 or TRBV12-4 and J usage is TRBJ2-3; D is perhaps TRBD1 or TRBD2 (5 bases each). The V end was cut by 5 bases, the J end by 2 bases, with 32 bases between. CDR3 length: 21 amino acids. CDR3 amino acids: CASSLDPPGAGYAYNTDTQYF. DNA for the CDR3: TGTGCCAGCAGTCTAGACCCCCCTGGGGCGGGCTACGCCTATAACACAGATACGCAGTATTTT.

The rearrangement uses TRBV7-9 and TRBJ1-1; D is unresolved. Trimming left V 7 bases short and J 1 base short, with 16 bases between. Per the germline V gene, CDR1 is SEHNR and CDR2 is FQNEAQ (reference sequence). The CDR3 has 15 amino acids. DNA of the CDR3: TGTGCCAGCACCCAAAGGCCAACGGGGAACACTGAAGCTTTCTTT. It encodes CASTQRPTGNTEAFF.

This clonotype was observed a few times. The V and J genes are TRBV5-1 and TRBJ1-1; maybe TRBD1 (5 bases). The CDR3 spans 14 residues. V was shortened by 0 bases and J by 5 bases, with 11 bases between the two germline ends. Germline assignment: CDR1 SGHRS and CDR2 YFSETQ. The CDR3 region is CASSLAGTGTEAFF. The CDR3, as DNA: TGCGCCAGCAGCTTGGCCGGGACGGGGACTGAAGCTTTCTTT.

V is TRBV3-1 and J is TRBJ2-7; 10 nucleotides agree with TRBD2. The ends lost 6 bases at V and 5 bases at J; junction bases unmatched: 10. The CDR3 is 15 residues long. Germline-derived CDR1 and CDR2 are LGHDT and YNNKEL (reference sequence). CDR3 DNA: TGTGCCAGCAGACGGACTCTAGCGGGAGTCCACGAGCAGTACTTC. Translating it yields CASRRTLAGVHEQYF.

The CDR3 DNA follows: TGCGCCAGCAGCACAAGGGAAGGAAAAAACATTCAGTACTTC. Its translation: CASSTREGKNIQYF. The gene calls are TRBV5-1 and TRBJ2-4; unclear D gene. The CDR3 contains 14 residues. Trimming took 4 bases from V and 4 from J, leaving 12 bases between them. Per germline, CDR1 SGHRS and CDR2 YFSETQ.

The chain combines TRBV20-1 with TRBJ2-1; the D is unclear. This CDR3 comprises 12 residues. Germline assignment: CDR1 DFQATT and CDR2 SNEGSKA (reference sequence). Trimming pared 7 bases from V and 4 bases from J, leaving 11 bases between. The CDR3 is CSEQTAYNEQFF. CDR3 DNA sequence: TGCAGTGAACAGACGGCTTACAATGAGCAGTTCTTC.

Only a few counts were recorded for this clonotype. The rearrangement uses TRBV29-1 and TRBJ2-4; 9 nucleotides match TRBD1. This CDR3 contains 14 residues. Germline V gene sequence: CDR1 SQVTM, CDR2 ANQGSEA. The V segment lost 7 bases and the J segment 3 bases; nucleotides outside the gene matches: 7. This CDR3 reads CSALKTGGKNIQYF. As DNA, the CDR3 is TGCAGCGCCCTGAAGACAGGGGGCAAAAACATTCAGTACTTC.